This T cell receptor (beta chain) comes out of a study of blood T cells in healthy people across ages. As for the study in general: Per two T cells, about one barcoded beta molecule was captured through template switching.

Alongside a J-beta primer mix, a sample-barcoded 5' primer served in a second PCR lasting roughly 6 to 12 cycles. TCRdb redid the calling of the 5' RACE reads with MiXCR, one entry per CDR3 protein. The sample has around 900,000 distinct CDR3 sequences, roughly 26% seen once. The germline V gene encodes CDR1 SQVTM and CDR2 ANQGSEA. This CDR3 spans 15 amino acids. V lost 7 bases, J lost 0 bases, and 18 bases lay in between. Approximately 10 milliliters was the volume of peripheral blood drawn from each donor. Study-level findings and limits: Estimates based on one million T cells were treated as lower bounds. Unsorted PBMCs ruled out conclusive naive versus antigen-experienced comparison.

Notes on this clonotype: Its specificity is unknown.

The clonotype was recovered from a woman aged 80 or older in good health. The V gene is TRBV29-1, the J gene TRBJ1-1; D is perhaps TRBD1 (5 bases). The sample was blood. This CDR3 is CSARGGALVNTEAFF. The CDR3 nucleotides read TGCAGCGCTCGGGGGGGAGCCTTGGTGAACACTGAAGCTTTCTTT.